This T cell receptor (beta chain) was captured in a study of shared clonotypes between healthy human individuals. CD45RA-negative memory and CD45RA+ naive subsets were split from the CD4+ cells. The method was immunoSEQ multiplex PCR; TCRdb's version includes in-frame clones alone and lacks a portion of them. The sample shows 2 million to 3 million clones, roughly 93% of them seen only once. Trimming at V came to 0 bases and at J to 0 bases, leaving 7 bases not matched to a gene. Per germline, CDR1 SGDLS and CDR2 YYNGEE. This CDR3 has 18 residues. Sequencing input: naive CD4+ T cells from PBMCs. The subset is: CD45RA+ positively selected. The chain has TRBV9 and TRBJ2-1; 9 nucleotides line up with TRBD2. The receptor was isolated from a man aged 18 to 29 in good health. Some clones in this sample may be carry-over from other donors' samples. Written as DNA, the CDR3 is TGTGCCAGCAGCGTAGCGGCGGGAGGGTCGGGCTCCTACAATGAGCAGTTCTTC. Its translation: CASSVAAGGSGSYNEQFF.